This TCR beta chain comes out of a study of CD8+ T cells in alopecia areata. Indicated treatment: oral pan-JAK inhibitor, 5-10 mg twice daily. This clone has at least ten counts. Its antigen is unidentified. Unmatched junction bases numbered 8, after V lost 5 bases and J lost 7 bases. There are 15 residues in the CDR3. Germline CDR1 and CDR2: LNHNV and YYDKDF (reference sequence). Once RNA had been extracted, it was reverse transcribed into cDNA to act as the sequencing template. Sequenced by immunoSEQ multiplex PCR; TCRdb stores in-frame clones only, minus some. The table has under 250,000 clones, approximately 72% seen once. Study-wide findings and caveats: Scalp clonality and expanded CD8+ clones among the top 100 fell significantly with tofacitinib. Higher clonality was seen in lesional scalp than in normal scalp, especially in alopecia totalis/universalis. Amid tofacitinib therapy, many expanded lesional clones stayed present in scalp and blood. How baseline CD8+ expansion relates to response remains uncertain (there was one nonresponder).

The TCR was taken from a human donor with alopecia areata. This material consisted of CD4+ T cells sorted from blood, taken at week 44, from a patient treated with tofacitinib. The rearrangement links TRBV15 to TRBJ2-1; 10 nucleotides match TRBD2. The CDR3 DNA follows: TGTGCCACCAGCCGAGCGGGGGGGCCCTCTAATGAGCAGTTCTTC. Residues: CATSRAGGPSNEQFF. The whole variable domain, remainder taken from reference TRBV15 and TRBJ2-1, is DAMVIQNPRYQVTQFGKPVTLSCSQTLNHNVMYWYQQKSSQAPKLLFHYYDKDFNNEADTPDNFQSRRPNTSFCFLDIRSPGLGDTAMYLCATSRAGGPSNEQFFGPGTRLTVL.